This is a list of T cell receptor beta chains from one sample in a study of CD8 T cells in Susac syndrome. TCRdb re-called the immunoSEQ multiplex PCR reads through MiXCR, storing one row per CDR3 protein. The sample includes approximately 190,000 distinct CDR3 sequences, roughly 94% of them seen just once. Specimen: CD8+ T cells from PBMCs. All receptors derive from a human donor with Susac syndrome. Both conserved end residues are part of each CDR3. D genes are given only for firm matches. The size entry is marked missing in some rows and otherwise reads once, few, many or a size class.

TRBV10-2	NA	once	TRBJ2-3	CASSESSDSTDTQYF	TGCGCCAGCAGTGAGTCTAGCGATAGCACAGATACGCAGTATTTT
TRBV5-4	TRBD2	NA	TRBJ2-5	CASSFGSGDPSRTQYF	TGTGCCAGCAGCTTCGGGAGCGGGGACCCCTCACGGACCCAGTACTTC
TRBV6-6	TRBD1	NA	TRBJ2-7	CASSLTGGAYEQYF	TGTGCCAGCAGCTTAACAGGGGGCGCCTACGAGCAGTACTTC
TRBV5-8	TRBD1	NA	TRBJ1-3	CASSFGNRGRFTGNTIYF	TGTGCCAGCAGCTTTGGGAACAGGGGCCGTTTTACTGGAAACACCATATATTTT
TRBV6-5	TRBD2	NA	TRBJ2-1	CASSTSGTIINEQFF	TGTGCCAGCAGTACCTCCGGGACTATAATCAATGAGCAGTTCTTC
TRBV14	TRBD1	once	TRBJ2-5	CASSQGGWDRVNKETQYF	TGTGCCAGCAGCCAAGGGGGATGGGACAGGGTGAACAAAGAGACCCAGTACTTC
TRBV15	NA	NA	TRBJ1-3	CATSEGTSGNTIYF	TGTGCCACCAGCGAGGGGACATCTGGAAACACCATATATTTT
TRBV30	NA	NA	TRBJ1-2	CAWSGQANYGYTF	TGTGCCTGGAGTGGGCAGGCTAACTATGGCTACACCTTC
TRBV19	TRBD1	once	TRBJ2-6	CASSVQGPGANVLTF	TGTGCCAGTAGTGTACAGGGGCCCGGGGCCAACGTCCTGACTTTC
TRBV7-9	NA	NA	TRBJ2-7	CASSFPGEINEQYF	TGTGCCAGCAGCTTCCCGGGAGAGATCAACGAGCAGTACTTC
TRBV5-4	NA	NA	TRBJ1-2	CASSSTADGPYGYTF	TGTGCCAGCAGCTCAACTGCGGACGGACCCTATGGCTACACCTTC
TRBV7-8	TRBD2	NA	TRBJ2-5	CASSLSLGGVETQYF	TGTGCCAGCAGCCTCAGTCTGGGGGGGGTCGAGACCCAGTACTTC
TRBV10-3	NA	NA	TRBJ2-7	CAISERGFEQYF	TGTGCCATCAGTGAGAGAGGGTTTGAGCAGTACTTC
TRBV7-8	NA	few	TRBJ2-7	CASSPGAGREQYF	TGTGCCAGCAGCCCCGGGGCAGGGCGGGAGCAGTACTTC
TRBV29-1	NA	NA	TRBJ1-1	CSVEGLSTGYTEAFF	TGCAGCGTTGAGGGCCTCTCGACGGGTTACACTGAAGCTTTCTTT
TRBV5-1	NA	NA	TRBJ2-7	CASSLRDNLYEQYF	TGCGCCAGCAGCTTACGGGACAACCTCTACGAGCAGTACTTC
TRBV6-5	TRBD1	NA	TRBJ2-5	CASSVQGAWETQYF	TGTGCCAGCAGTGTACAGGGGGCATGGGAGACCCAGTACTTC
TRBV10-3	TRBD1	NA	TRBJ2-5	CATGQGDSRETQYF	TGTGCCACGGGACAGGGTGATTCCCGAGAGACCCAGTACTTC
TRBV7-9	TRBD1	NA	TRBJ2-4	CASSPQGKNIQYF	TGTGCCAGCAGCCCACAGGGGAAAAACATTCAGTACTTC
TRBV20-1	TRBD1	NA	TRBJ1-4	CSARGQGWEKLFF	TGCAGTGCCAGGGGACAGGGGTGGGAAAAACTGTTTTTT
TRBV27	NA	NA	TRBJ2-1	CASSEQLSSYNEQFF	TGTGCCAGCAGTGAACAGCTAAGCTCCTACAATGAGCAGTTCTTC
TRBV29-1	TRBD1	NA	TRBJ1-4	CSVRGTDPEKLFF	TGCAGCGTCCGGGGGACAGACCCCGAAAAACTGTTTTTT
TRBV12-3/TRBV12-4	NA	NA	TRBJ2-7	CASSLAAGIYEQYF	TGTGCCAGCAGTTTAGCGGCCGGGATCTACGAGCAGTACTTC
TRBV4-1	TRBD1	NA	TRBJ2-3	CASSQEGQGTNTDTQYF	TGCGCCAGCAGCCAAGAGGGACAGGGGACTAACACAGATACGCAGTATTTT
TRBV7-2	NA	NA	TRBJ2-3	CASSLVGFVRDTQYF	TGTGCCAGCAGCTTAGTCGGTTTCGTCAGGGATACGCAGTATTTT
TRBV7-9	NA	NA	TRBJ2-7	CASLGRPTYEQYF	TGTGCCAGCCTTGGCAGGCCGACCTACGAGCAGTACTTC
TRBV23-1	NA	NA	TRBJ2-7	CASGAGGGVYEQYF	TGCGCCAGCGGAGCCGGAGGGGGAGTCTACGAGCAGTACTTC
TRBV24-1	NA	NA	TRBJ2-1	CATSDDPAGNNEQFF	TGTGCCACCAGTGATGACCCGGCGGGGAACAATGAGCAGTTCTTC
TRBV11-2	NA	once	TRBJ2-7	CASSRAGTYEQYF	TGTGCCAGCAGCCGCGCCGGTACCTACGAGCAGTACTTC
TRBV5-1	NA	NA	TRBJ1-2	CASSSNLNNYGYTF	TGCGCCAGCAGCTCCAATCTCAATAACTATGGCTACACCTTC
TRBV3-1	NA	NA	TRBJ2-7	CASSQALVSYEQYF	TGTGCCAGCAGCCAAGCTCTAGTATCCTACGAGCAGTACTTC
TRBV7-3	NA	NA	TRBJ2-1	CASSLTDYNEQFF	TGTGCCAGCAGCTTAACTGATTACAATGAGCAGTTCTTC
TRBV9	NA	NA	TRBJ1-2	CASSVGAGFANNYGYTF	TGTGCCAGCAGCGTAGGTGCAGGGTTCGCCAATAACTATGGCTACACCTTC
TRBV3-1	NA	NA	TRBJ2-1	CASSQETHNEQFF	TGTGCCAGCAGCCAAGAGACCCACAATGAGCAGTTCTTC
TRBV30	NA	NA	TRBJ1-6	CAWSVLPASSYNSPLHF	TGTGCCTGGAGTGTACTACCGGCGAGCTCCTATAATTCACCCCTCCACTTT
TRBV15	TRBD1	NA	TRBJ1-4	CATSRDQGVDEKLFF	TGTGCCACCAGCAGAGATCAGGGGGTGGATGAAAAACTGTTTTTT
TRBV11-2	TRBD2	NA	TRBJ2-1	CASSFVPSGENEQFF	TGTGCCAGCAGCTTCGTTCCTAGCGGGGAGAACGAGCAGTTCTTC
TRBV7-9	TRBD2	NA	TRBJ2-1	CASISVAGVESPYNEQFF	TGTGCCAGCATATCGGTAGCGGGAGTAGAAAGCCCCTACAATGAGCAGTTCTTC
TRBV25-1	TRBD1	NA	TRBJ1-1	CASSEYPPGQGLTEAFF	TGTGCCAGCAGTGAATATCCCCCGGGACAGGGACTCACTGAAGCTTTCTTT
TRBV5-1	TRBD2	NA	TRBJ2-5	CASRRIPGLAGVRETQYF	TGCGCCAGCCGAAGGATACCAGGGCTAGCGGGGGTGAGGGAGACCCAGTACTTC
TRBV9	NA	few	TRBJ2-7	CASSVGDSYEQYF	TGTGCCAGCAGCGTAGGTGACAGCTACGAGCAGTACTTC
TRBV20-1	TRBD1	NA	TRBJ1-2	CSARGVNRGLGYGYTF	TGCAGTGCTAGAGGAGTCAACAGGGGGTTGGGCTATGGCTACACCTTC
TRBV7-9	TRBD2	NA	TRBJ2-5	CASSTGTSGGHKETQYF	TGTGCCAGCAGCACGGGGACTAGCGGGGGCCATAAAGAGACCCAGTACTTC
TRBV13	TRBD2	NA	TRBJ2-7	CASSLKLAGDNEQYF	TGTGCCAGCAGCTTAAAGCTAGCGGGAGACAACGAGCAGTACTTC
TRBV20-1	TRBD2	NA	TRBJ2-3	CSADGTSGGADTQYF	TGCAGTGCTGACGGGACTAGCGGGGGGGCAGATACGCAGTATTTT